Presented here are 28 T cell receptor beta chains from one specimen sequenced in a study of blood T cell repertoires in COVID-19. TCRdb's table, derived via immunoSEQ multiplex PCR, lists solely in-frame clones and lacks some. The sample includes approximately 100,000 clones, around 82% of them seen just once. The sample was peripheral blood. The source is a human donor in a cohort sampled during active or convalescent COVID-19.

The chain links TRBV7-2 to TRBJ1-2; D not resolved. V was trimmed by 1 base and J by 5 bases, leaving 14 bases between them. This CDR3 spans 15 amino acids. Germline loops: CDR1 SGHTA, CDR2 FQGNSA. CDR3 in DNA: TGTGCCAGCAGCTTAGGGTTAGTAGAGAATTATGGCTACACCTTC. Protein: CASSLGLVENYGYTF. The entire variable domain, with the rest obtained from reference TRBV7-2 and TRBJ1-2, is as follows: GAGVSQSPSNKVTEKGKDVELRCDPISGHTALYWYRQSLGQGLEFLIYFQGNSAPDKSGLPSDRFSAERTGGSVSTLTIQRTQQEDSAVYLCASSLGLVENYGYTFGSGTRLTVV.

On this clone: A junction boundary mismatches the germline segment, possibly from a read error. The chain recombines TRBV27 with TRBJ1-6; D is unresolved. The length of the CDR3 is 18 residues. CDR1 and CDR2 from the germline V gene are MNHEY and SMNVEV (reference sequence). This chain's CDR3 is CTSSVGLVKDSYNSPLHF. In DNA, the CDR3 is TGTACCAGCAGTGTCGGGTTAGTGAAGGACTCCTATAATTCACCCCTCCACTTT.

This clone was counted ten times or more. The V call is TRBV28, the J call TRBJ2-2, with D possibly being TRBD2 (5 bases). Germline V gene lookup returns CDR1 MDHEN and CDR2 SYDVKM. This CDR3 contains 18 residues. V lost 4 bases and J lost 4, with 22 bases in between. The chain's CDR3 is CASSSGSGSRIGTGELFF. As DNA, the CDR3 is TGTGCCAGCAGTTCGGGATCCGGGTCCCGGATAGGCACCGGGGAGCTGTTTTTT.

V gene TRBV3-1 (or the pseudogene TRBV3-2) combines with J gene TRBJ2-3; D is unresolved. The CDR3 runs 13 residues. Per the germline V gene, CDR1 is LGHDT and CDR2 is YNNKEL (reference sequence). Between the trimmed V and J ends, which lost 2 bases and 6 bases, there was a span of 9 bases. The CDR3 protein is CASSQYEADTQYF. The CDR3 DNA reads as TGTGCCAGCAGCCAATACGAGGCGGATACGCAGTATTTT.

DNA of the CDR3: TGTGCCAGCAGTTTTCCGGGGGAGGCCTCCTATAATTCACCCCTCCACTTT. Translated, it gives CASSFPGEASYNSPLHF. The J gene is TRBJ1-6, the V gene TRBV28; TRBD1 is a possible D gene (5 bases). This CDR3 has 17 residues. Per the germline V gene, CDR1 is MDHEN and CDR2 is SYDVKM. V was cut by 3 bases and J by 0 bases, with 12 bases left in between.

The chain recombines TRBV24-1 with TRBJ1-2, with 9 bases aligning to TRBD1. This CDR3 has 14 residues. J lost 8 bases, V lost 3 bases, and 6 bases had no gene match. Germline-derived CDR1 and CDR2 are KGHDR and SFDVKD. The CDR3 sequence: CATSDPGQGTGYTF. The CDR3 bases are TGTGCCACCAGTGATCCGGGACAGGGCACCGGCTACACCTTC.

This chain links TRBV12-5 with TRBJ2-5; the match to TRBD1 covers 11 bases. This CDR3 has 18 residues. Germline values: CDR1 LGHNT, CDR2 FRNRAP. The ends lost 6 bases at V and 4 bases at J; junction bases unmatched: 16. The chain's CDR3 is CASGSPGPRTGGIETQYF. The DNA of the CDR3 is TGTGCTAGTGGATCTCCAGGTCCGCGGACAGGGGGCATAGAGACCCAGTACTTC.

V gene TRBV6-1 combines with J gene TRBJ1-5; possibly TRBD1 for D (5 bases). This CDR3 comprises 15 residues. The V end was cut by 5 bases, the J end by 3 bases, with 14 bases between. Germline V gives CDR1 MNHNS, CDR2 SASEGT. As DNA, the CDR3 is TGTGCCAGCAGTTTCCCCAGGGAACCCAATCAGCCCCAGCATTTT. It translates to CASSFPREPNQPQHF.

The chain joins TRBV12-3 or TRBV12-4 to TRBJ2-2, with D possibly being TRBD1 (6 bases). V gave up 6 bases and J gave up 6 bases, with 8 bases separating them. This CDR3 has 12 amino acids. The CDR3 here is CASSPGAGELFF. The CDR3 DNA sequence: TGTGCCAGCAGCCCAGGGGCCGGGGAGCTGTTTTTT.

Only a few counts were recorded for this clone. The chain couples TRBV12-3 or TRBV12-4 to TRBJ1-6, with D unresolved. V gave up 3 bases and J gave up 7 bases, with 7 bases separating them. There are 13 residues in the CDR3. Here the CDR3 DNA reads TGTGCCAGCAGTTTCTACTTGAATTCACCCCTCCACTTT. Its translation is CASSFYLNSPLHF.

The chain employs TRBV6-2 or TRBV6-3 and TRBJ2-3, with TRBD2 matching 14 bases. Germline V CDR1 and CDR2: MNHEY, SVGEGT. Trimming took 5 bases from V and 5 from J; bases not matched to a gene: 6. This CDR3 has 16 residues. CDR3 sequence reads: CASSQGLAGGKDTQYF. The CDR3 region has the DNA TGTGCCAGCAGTCAAGGACTAGCGGGGGGTAAAGATACGCAGTATTTT.

The genes are TRBV6-5 and TRBJ1-5; 8 bases agree with TRBD1. This CDR3 has 15 amino acids. The J segment lost 2 bases and the V segment lost 5 bases, leaving 5 bases of the junction unmatched. CDR1 is MNHEY and CDR2 is SVGAGI in the germline V gene. This CDR3 reads CASSPQGGGNQPQHF. CDR3 coding DNA: TGTGCCAGCAGTCCACAGGGGGGGGGCAATCAGCCCCAGCATTTT.

The chain recombines TRBV15 with TRBJ1-1, with D maybe TRBD1 (6 bases). Trimming removed 5 bases from V and 3 bases from J, with 13 bases in between. The CDR3 sequence is 14 residues long. CDR1 is LNHNV, CDR2 YYDKDF, per germline (reference sequence). The CDR3 sequence: CATSGGARHTEAFF. The CDR3 region has the DNA TGTGCCACCAGCGGGGGCGCGAGGCACACTGAAGCTTTCTTT.

This clone has a handful of counts. CDR3 residues: CASSPSTWYDRQETQYF. CDR3 DNA sequence: TGTGCCAGCAGTCCCTCGACTTGGTATGATCGTCAAGAGACCCAGTACTTC. The rearrangement links TRBV27 to TRBJ2-5, with D unresolved. The CDR3 length is 17 residues. V lost 5 bases and J 2 bases, leaving 21 bases between the germline ends. The V gene's germline CDR1 is MNHEY and CDR2 SMNVEV (reference sequence).

The chain recombines TRBV6-1 with TRBJ2-7, with D perhaps matching TRBD1 (5 bases). Per germline, CDR1 MNHNS and CDR2 SASEGT. This CDR3 contains 15 residues. The V and J ends lost 3 bases and 3 bases respectively, with 15 bases between them. The CDR3 spells CASSESGATFYEQYF. Here the CDR3 DNA reads TGTGCCAGCAGTGAGAGTGGGGCAACTTTCTACGAGCAGTACTTC.

This clone was seen just once. This chain links TRBV21-1 with TRBJ2-7; the DNA was not compared with TRBD2, the D call given in the table. TRBV21-1 has pseudogene status. The CDR3 is 15 amino acids. The CDR3 nucleotides are TGTGCCAGCAGCTCAGGGACTAGCGGGAGTTACGAGCAGTACTTC. Protein sequence: CASSSGTSGSYEQYF.

The genes are TRBV6-5 and TRBJ2-7; TRBD2 matches at 8 bases. The junction had 7 bases not matched to a gene; V was cut back by 5 bases and J by 7 bases. This CDR3 is built from 13 residues. From germline, CDR1 is MNHEY and CDR2 SVGAGI. This CDR3 reads CASSLRGGREQYF. CDR3 in DNA: TGTGCCAGCAGTCTCCGGGGGGGTCGGGAGCAGTACTTC.

This chain joins TRBV19 and TRBJ1-1; D is unresolved. Deletions cut 3 bases from V and 3 bases from J, with 11 bases between. Germline CDR1 LNHDA, CDR2 SQIVND (reference sequence). CDR3 length: 14 residues. CDR3 DNA: TGTGCCAGTAGTATTAGGGAGTTTTACACTGAAGCTTTCTTT. It specifies CASSIREFYTEAFF.

J is TRBJ2-7 and V is TRBV7-2; 12 positions match TRBD2. The germline gives CDR1 SGHTA, CDR2 FQGNSA. This CDR3 comprises 17 residues. Germline trimming cut 7 bases from V and 0 bases from J; bases unmatched to any gene: 10. CDR3 nucleotide sequence: TGTGCCAGCACGGGGGGGACTAGCGGGTTGAGCTCCTACGAGCAGTACTTC. Amino acid sequence: CASTGGTSGLSSYEQYF. Looking up the rest from reference TRBV7-2 and TRBJ2-7 gives the full variable domain: GAGVSQSPSNKVTEKGKDVELRCDPISGHTALYWYRQSLGQGLEFLIYFQGNSAPDKSGLPSDRFSAERTGGSVSTLTIQRTQQEDSAVYLCASTGGTSGLSSYEQYFGPGTRLTVT.

The chain employs TRBV14 and TRBJ2-2; 8 bases fit TRBD1. The germline V gene has CDR1 SGHDN and CDR2 FVKESK. This CDR3 is built from 15 residues. The junction had 6 bases not matched to a gene; V was cut back by 3 bases and J by 6 bases. The CDR3 loop is CASSHLGQGAGELFF. CDR3 bases: TGTGCCAGCAGCCACCTTGGACAGGGCGCCGGGGAGCTGTTTTTT.

This clone was seen a few times. V gene TRBV19 combines with J gene TRBJ2-1, with 7 bases lining up with TRBD1. V dropped 4 bases and J dropped 6; count of bases not matched to a gene: 9. The CDR3 loop spans 15 amino acids. The V gene's germline CDR1 is LNHDA and CDR2 SQIVND (reference sequence). This chain's CDR3 is CASSTRTGLLNEQFF. DNA for the CDR3: TGTGCCAGTAGTACCAGGACAGGTTTACTCAATGAGCAGTTCTTC.

This sequence joins TRBV5-4 and TRBJ2-5, with 10 bases fitting TRBD2. This CDR3 spans 15 amino acids. The V segment lost 4 bases and the J segment 4 bases; nucleotides outside the gene matches: 7. In germline, CDR1 is SGHNT, CDR2 YYREEE (reference sequence). The CDR3 DNA follows: TGTGCCAGCAGCCTCGCCGGGACTAGCGTAGAGACCCAGTACTTC. Amino acid sequence: CASSLAGTSVETQYF.

A single count supports this clone. The chain is built from TRBV5-6 and TRBJ2-1, with 8 bases lining up with TRBD2. The V gene end was trimmed by 4 bases and the J gene end by 4 bases; junction bases not matched to a gene: 7. Germline V gives CDR1 SGHDT, CDR2 YYEEEE. This CDR3 has 15 residues. CDR3 loop: CASSGSGASYNEQFF. As DNA, the CDR3 is TGTGCCAGCAGCGGTAGCGGGGCGAGTTACAATGAGCAGTTCTTC.

The rearrangement joins TRBV27 to TRBJ1-1; the match to TRBD1 covers 9 bases. This CDR3 comprises 15 residues. CDR1 MNHEY and CDR2 SMNVEV come from the germline V gene (reference sequence). Losses at the gene ends were 5 bases for V and 4 bases for J; bases not matched to a gene: 8. The DNA of the CDR3 is TGTGCCAGCAGTCCGGGACAGGGATTGGGCACTGAAGCTTTCTTT. Encoded protein: CASSPGQGLGTEAFF.

The V call is TRBV28, the J call TRBJ1-2; the match to TRBD1 covers 8 bases. Germline V gives CDR1 MDHEN, CDR2 SYDVKM. The V segment lost 7 bases and the J segment 8 bases; nucleotides outside the gene matches: 9. This CDR3 region has 13 residues. The CDR3 sequence is CASTPGQVRGYTF. The CDR3 nucleotides are TGTGCCAGCACCCCGGGACAGGTTCGCGGCTACACCTTC.

The rearrangement joins TRBV6-1 to TRBJ2-1, with a possible D match to TRBD2 (5 bases). Germline V gene data show CDR1 as MNHNS and CDR2 as SASEGT. Between the trimmed V and J ends, which lost 2 bases and 3 bases, there was a span of 14 bases. The CDR3 covers 16 residues. The CDR3 nucleotides are TGTGCCAGCAGTGAATTGACTACTCTTCGCTACAATGAGCAGTTCTTC. This gives the protein CASSELTTLRYNEQFF.

The chain recombines TRBV19 with TRBJ2-5, with 8 bases aligning to TRBD2. The CDR3 is 11 residues long. J lost 7 bases, V lost 7 bases, and 2 bases had no gene match. Germline assignment: CDR1 LNHDA and CDR2 SQIVND (reference sequence). The CDR3: CASTGGGTQYF. CDR3 nucleotide sequence: TGTGCCAGTACCGGGGGGGGGACCCAGTACTTC.

This chain's CDR3 is CASSQGLGEIRETQYF. The CDR3 bases are TGTGCCAGCAGCCAAGGTTTGGGAGAGATAAGAGAGACCCAGTACTTC. V usage is TRBV14 and J usage is TRBJ2-5; D might be TRBD2 (5 bases). Per germline, CDR1 SGHDN and CDR2 FVKESK. The CDR3 is 16 amino acids. V lost 1 base and J 4 bases, leaving 16 bases between the germline ends.